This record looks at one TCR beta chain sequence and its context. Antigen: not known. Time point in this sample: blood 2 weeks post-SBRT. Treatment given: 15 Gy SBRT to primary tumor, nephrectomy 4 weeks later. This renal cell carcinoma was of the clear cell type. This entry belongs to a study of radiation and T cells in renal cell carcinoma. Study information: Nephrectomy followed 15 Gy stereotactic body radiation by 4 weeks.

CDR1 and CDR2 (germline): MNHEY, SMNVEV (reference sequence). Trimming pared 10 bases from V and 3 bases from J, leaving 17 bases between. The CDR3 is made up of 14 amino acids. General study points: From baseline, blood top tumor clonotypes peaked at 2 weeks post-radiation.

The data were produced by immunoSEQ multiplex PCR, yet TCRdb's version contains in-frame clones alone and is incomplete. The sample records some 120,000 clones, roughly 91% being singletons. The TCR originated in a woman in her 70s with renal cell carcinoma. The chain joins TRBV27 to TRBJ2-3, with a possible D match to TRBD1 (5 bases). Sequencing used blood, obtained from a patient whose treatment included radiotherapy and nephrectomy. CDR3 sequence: CATQRLQGTDTQYF. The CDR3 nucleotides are TGTGCCACCCAAAGACTCCAGGGAACAGATACGCAGTATTTT.